Shown below are 26 T cell receptor beta chains from a single sample sequenced in a study of CD8 T cells in Susac syndrome. A quantity of roughly 0.5 to 1 ug RNA underwent reverse transcription using random hexamers. MiXCR, applied by TCRdb to the immunoSEQ multiplex PCR reads, yields one record per CDR3 protein. The sample shows about 300,000 distinct CDR3 sequences, about nine tenths of them seen only once. The sequencing input was CD8+ T cells from PBMCs. The origin of the receptors is a human donor with multiple sclerosis.

V gene TRBV4-3 combines with J gene TRBJ2-1; 8 positions agree with TRBD1. Trimming took 0 bases from V and 5 from J; bases not matched to a gene: 9. This CDR3 has 17 amino acids. Germline V lookup: CDR1 LGHNA, CDR2 YSLEER. CDR3 region: CASSQESTGAEDNEQFF. Here the CDR3 DNA reads TGCGCCAGCAGCCAAGAATCGACAGGGGCCGAGGACAATGAGCAGTTCTTC.

The gene calls are TRBV12-3 or TRBV12-4 and TRBJ1-5, with TRBD1 matching 8 bases. With 5 bases clipped from V and 3 bases from J, the junction kept 3 bases outside the gene matches. The CDR3 loop spans 14 amino acids. CDR3 DNA: TGTGCCAGCAGTCAGACAGGGGACAATCAGCCCCAGCATTTT. Amino acid sequence: CASSQTGDNQPQHF.

The genes are TRBV5-1 and TRBJ2-5; D may be TRBD2 (6 bases). The germline V gene has CDR1 SGHRS and CDR2 YFSETQ. Trimming cost V 3 bases and J 2 bases, with 14 bases left between them. The CDR3 contains 15 residues. This chain's CDR3 is CASSWAGGLQETQYF. The CDR3 DNA reads as TGCGCCAGCAGCTGGGCTGGAGGGTTACAAGAGACCCAGTACTTC.

The chain is built from TRBV7-9 and TRBJ2-5, with a possible D match to TRBD2 (6 bases). Trimming removed 1 base at V and 5 bases at J, with 14 bases between. The CDR3 covers 15 residues. The germline gives CDR1 SEHNR, CDR2 FQNEAQ (reference sequence). The CDR3 region is CASSLVLPRGETQYF. The CDR3 DNA sequence: TGTGCCAGCAGCTTAGTTCTCCCTCGGGGGGAGACCCAGTACTTC.

The V and J genes are TRBV5-6 and TRBJ2-7; TRBD2 agrees at 7 bases. The CDR3 is 15 residues long. Unmatched junction bases numbered 9, after V lost 4 bases and J lost 2 bases. Germline CDR1 and CDR2: SGHDT and YYEEEE. The CDR3 DNA sequence: TGTGCCAGCAGCCAAGGACTAGGCCCTCCCTACGAGCAGTACTTC. Protein sequence: CASSQGLGPPYEQYF.

The V and J genes are TRBV20-1 and TRBJ2-7; no clear D gene. The V gene lost 5 bases and the J gene lost 2 bases, with 13 bases spanning the gap. The CDR3 sequence is 13 residues long. Germline assignment: CDR1 DFQATT and CDR2 SNEGSKA (reference sequence). CDR3 coding DNA: TGCAGTGCTGATCCCCTTGTCACCTACGAGCAGTACTTC. As protein: CSADPLVTYEQYF.

The rearrangement uses TRBV27 and TRBJ1-5; 7 positions agree with TRBD1. The germline CDR1 and CDR2 sequences are MNHEY and SMNVEV (reference sequence). J gave up 2 bases and V 5 bases, and 9 bases lay outside the gene matches. CDR3 length equals 16 residues. In DNA, the CDR3 is TGTGCCAGCAGTGACGGACAGGTTGCGGGCAATCAGCCCCAGCATTTT. Translating gives CASSDGQVAGNQPQHF.

The V call is TRBV15, the J call TRBJ2-7; 7 nucleotides agree with TRBD1. This CDR3 has 16 amino acids. V shed 4 bases, J shed 4 bases, and the junction held 13 bases outside the gene matches. Per the germline V gene, CDR1 is LNHNV and CDR2 is YYDKDF (reference sequence). Written as DNA, the CDR3 is TGTGCCACCAGCAAAACCGACAGGGCGAGGACGTACGAGCAGTACTTC. Translation gives CATSKTDRARTYEQYF.

The chain recombines TRBV19 with TRBJ2-7; D call uncertain. Trimming took 3 bases from V and 9 from J, leaving 15 bases between them. CDR3 size: 13 residues. The germline CDR1 and CDR2 sequences are LNHDA and SQIVND (reference sequence). DNA of the CDR3: TGTGCCAGTAGTATCATGCCAACTTCGGGGCAGTACTTC. It codes for CASSIMPTSGQYF.

V gene TRBV14 combines with J gene TRBJ2-1, with 7 bases fitting TRBD2. V was clipped by 0 bases and J by 4 bases; unmatched bases: 6. Germline lookup yields CDR1 SGHDN and CDR2 FVKESK. The CDR3 is 16 residues long. CDR3 in DNA: TGTGCCAGCAGCCAAGATCGGACTAGTCATTACAATGAGCAGTTCTTC. Translation gives CASSQDRTSHYNEQFF.

The chain recombines TRBV7-8 with TRBJ2-2; D not certain. Germline V lookup: CDR1 SGHVS, CDR2 FQNEAQ. The CDR3 consists of 16 residues. Trimming took off 4 bases at V and 2 bases at J, with 14 bases between the two ends. CDR3 sequence reads: CASSSRLQVNTGELFF. The CDR3 bases are TGTGCCAGCAGCTCCCGCCTCCAGGTTAACACCGGGGAGCTGTTTTTT.

This clonotype was counted once. The rearrangement uses TRBV29-1 and TRBJ2-3, with 7 positions matching TRBD1. Germline-derived CDR1 and CDR2 are SQVTM and ANQGSEA. Trimming cost V 0 bases and J 6 bases; bases outside gene matches: 12. This CDR3 contains 16 residues. The CDR3, as DNA: TGCAGCGTTGAAGATCCGACAGGGTCCTACTTGGATACGCAGTATTTT. It translates to CSVEDPTGSYLDTQYF.

The chain is built from TRBV29-1 and TRBJ2-1; D call uncertain. This CDR3 is built from 13 residues. V lost 4 bases, J lost 5 bases, and 12 bases lay in between. The V gene's germline CDR1 is SQVTM and CDR2 ANQGSEA. The CDR3 nucleotides read TGCAGCGTTGTAGGGCATGTCGACAATGAGCAGTTCTTC. Translating gives CSVVGHVDNEQFF.

The rearrangement joins TRBV30 to TRBJ2-1; D may be TRBD2 (6 bases). CDR1 and CDR2 from the germline V gene are GTSNPN and SVGIG (reference sequence). There are 15 residues in the CDR3. Trimming cost V 0 bases and J 5 bases, with 14 bases left between them. In DNA, the CDR3 is TGTGCCTGGAGTGTACTGCTAGCGCCAGACAATGAGCAGTTCTTC. Translated, it gives CAWSVLLAPDNEQFF.

This CDR3 is CASSQDPPGVNTGELFF. CDR3 in DNA: TGCGCCAGCAGCCAAGATCCCCCGGGGGTGAACACCGGGGAGCTGTTTTTT. J is TRBJ2-2 and V is TRBV4-3; TRBD2 might be the D (6 bases). CDR3 size: 17 residues. Germline lookup yields CDR1 LGHNA and CDR2 YSLEER. Between the trimmed V and J ends, which lost 0 bases and 1 base, there was a span of 12 bases.

V gene TRBV12-3 or TRBV12-4 combines with J gene TRBJ2-1; D is uncertain. V gave up 4 bases and J gave up 3 bases, with 10 bases separating them. The CDR3 has 14 residues. The CDR3 bases are TGTGCCAGCAGTTCCCACGCCTTCTACAATGAGCAGTTCTTC. It yields the protein CASSSHAFYNEQFF.

The chain has TRBV6-1 and TRBJ1-1; D is possibly TRBD1 (6 bases). This CDR3 contains 14 residues. Germline assignment: CDR1 MNHNS and CDR2 SASEGT. The V gene lost 3 bases and the J gene lost 4 bases, with 12 bases spanning the gap. DNA for the CDR3: TGTGCCAGCAGTGAGTGGACAGCGGGCACTGAAGCTTTCTTT. Translated: CASSEWTAGTEAFF.

The chain combines TRBV9 with TRBJ2-3; TRBD2 agrees at 9 bases. The CDR3 loop spans 16 amino acids. CDR1 and CDR2 from the germline V gene are SGDLS and YYNGEE. V lost 0 bases and J lost 5; bases outside the gene matches: 7. CDR3 DNA: TGTGCCAGCAGCGTAGAAAGCGGGGGGCGAGAAGATACGCAGTATTTT. Translated, it gives CASSVESGGREDTQYF.

The rearrangement uses TRBV12-3 or TRBV12-4 and TRBJ2-7; D gene unclear. This CDR3 region has 14 residues. V gave up 5 bases and J gave up 1 base, with 12 bases separating them. CDR3 nucleotide sequence: TGTGCCAGCAGTAACCTAATCTTATCCTACGAGCAGTACTTC. This gives the protein CASSNLILSYEQYF.

The CDR3 DNA follows: TGTGCCTGGACCTTAGACAGCGGCCACAATGAGCAGTTCTTC. This translates into CAWTLDSGHNEQFF. The rearrangement joins TRBV30 to TRBJ2-1; D possibly uses TRBD1 or TRBD2 (5 bases each). The CDR3 extends over 14 amino acids. The ends were cut back, 4 bases at V and 5 bases at J, with 15 bases in the middle. The germline gives CDR1 GTSNPN, CDR2 SVGIG (reference sequence).

V and J are TRBV19 and TRBJ2-1, with 7 bases identical to TRBD1. Germline loops: CDR1 LNHDA, CDR2 SQIVND (reference sequence). The CDR3 extends over 16 amino acids. Trimming removed 1 base from V and 3 bases from J; junction bases left unmatched: 6. The CDR3 spells CASSIGVTGFYNEQFF. CDR3 nucleotide sequence: TGTGCCAGTAGTATAGGGGTGACAGGGTTCTACAATGAGCAGTTCTTC.

The chain recombines TRBV7-6 with TRBJ1-1, with 7 bases lining up with TRBD1. Trimming took 9 bases from V and 4 from J; bases not matched to a gene: 11. CDR3 length equals 14 residues. Germline V CDR1 and CDR2: SGHVS, FNYEAQ. The CDR3 bases are TGTGCCAGTCAAGAAGGGGGCCTCGGCACTGAAGCTTTCTTT. Translation: CASQEGGLGTEAFF.

V is TRBV7-3 and J is TRBJ2-1; 11 nucleotides match TRBD2. Germline CDR1 SGHTA, CDR2 FQGTGA. The CDR3 sequence is 18 residues long. The V segment lost 5 bases and the J segment 0 bases; nucleotides outside the gene matches: 9. As DNA, the CDR3 is TGTGCCAGCAGCCCGCTTAGCGGGAGGGTGAGCTCCTACAATGAGCAGTTCTTC. This codes for CASSPLSGRVSSYNEQFF.

The V gene is TRBV4-1, the J gene TRBJ1-2; D is uncertain. The CDR3 length is 15 residues. Germline-derived CDR1 and CDR2 are MGHRA and YSYEKL. V was clipped by 0 bases and J by 2 bases, with 10 bases between them. The CDR3 sequence is CASSQDPTENYGYTF. The CDR3, as DNA: TGCGCCAGCAGCCAAGATCCCACCGAGAACTATGGCTACACCTTC.

The rearrangement links TRBV9 to TRBJ2-1; 8 bases match TRBD2. This CDR3 comprises 16 residues. The junction had 4 bases not matched to a gene; V was cut back by 0 bases and J by 2 bases. Germline values: CDR1 SGDLS, CDR2 YYNGEE. CDR3 coding DNA: TGTGCCAGCAGCGTAGACGGGAGGGCCCCCTACAATGAGCAGTTCTTC. It codes for CASSVDGRAPYNEQFF.

The chain carries TRBV24-1 and TRBJ2-2, with D uncertain. Trimming removed 0 bases at V and 3 bases at J, with 4 bases between. Germline V gene lookup returns CDR1 KGHDR and CDR2 SFDVKD. CDR3 length: 14 residues. CDR3 amino acids: CATSDLRDTGELFF. CDR3 DNA: TGTGCCACCAGTGATTTGCGGGACACCGGGGAGCTGTTTTTT.